The 31 T cell receptor beta chains reported below all come from one sample, sequenced in a study of T cells in tuberculosis (dated 2018 in TCRdb). The library came from the immunoSEQ multiplex PCR assay. The source is immuneACCESS, and TCRdb retained only in-frame sequences with V and J called. Part of the clones is not carried over; for the studies checked, unresolved V genes explain less than half of this, and the remainder is unexplained. In all, the sample holds about 59,000 clones, and around 81% of those were seen once. In total, the top ten clones hold roughly 13% of the sample. PBMC were thawed, rested overnight, stained with a GMM-loaded CD1B tetramer, a Live/Dead dye and anti-CD3, and then sorted on a FACS Aria II. CD1B tetramers were loaded with C32 glucose monomycolate purified from Rhodococcus equi. The sample consisted of CD1b-GMM tetramer-negative cells sorted from PBMCs. The sample's cell subset or site label, decoded: T cells not binding CD1B-GMM tetramer, sorted from same donor. These receptors came from an adult woman with latent tuberculosis.

The genes are TRBV19 and TRBJ2-1, with 7 bases identical to TRBD1. Trimming removed 6 bases from V and 7 bases from J; junction bases left unmatched: 12. Germline V gene lookup returns CDR1 LNHDA and CDR2 SQIVND (reference sequence). The CDR3 length is 15 residues. The CDR3 region is CASSYSTGPSNEQFF. The CDR3 bases are TGTGCCAGTAGCTACTCGACAGGGCCGTCGAATGAGCAGTTCTTC. The complete variable domain, with remaining parts taken from reference TRBV19 and TRBJ2-1, reads DGGITQSPKYLFRKEGQNVTLSCEQNLNHDAMYWYRQDPGQGLRLIYYSQIVNDFQKGDIAEGYSVSREKKESFPLTVTSAQKNPTAFYLCASSYSTGPSNEQFFGPGTRLTVL.

This chain uses TRBV30 with TRBJ2-1; TRBD2 aligns across 9 bases. This CDR3 spans 13 amino acids. After removal of 4 bases from V and 7 bases from J, the junction contained 5 bases not matched to a gene. Per the germline V gene, CDR1 is GTSNPN and CDR2 is SVGIG (reference sequence). CDR3: CAWKRGAGNEQFF. Written as DNA, the CDR3 is TGTGCCTGGAAGCGGGGGGCCGGTAATGAGCAGTTCTTC.

The chain links TRBV30 to TRBJ1-4; D is possibly TRBD1 (6 bases). V shed 6 bases and J shed 7 bases, with 18 bases lying between them. The germline gives CDR1 GTSNPN, CDR2 SVGIG (reference sequence). This CDR3 has 14 residues. CDR3: CACPVGAYLEKLFF. The CDR3 bases are TGTGCCTGTCCGGTGGGGGCCTACCTTGAAAAACTGTTTTTT.

This sequence joins TRBV2 and TRBJ1-5; no reliable D call. The CDR3 has 15 residues. The germline gives CDR1 SNHLY, CDR2 FYNNEI. Trimming left V 5 bases short and J 0 bases short, with 11 bases between. In DNA, the CDR3 is TGTGCCAGCAGTCACAGAGGGAGTAGCAATCAGCCCCAGCATTTT. Amino acid sequence: CASSHRGSSNQPQHF.

This clone is a singleton in its sample. CDR3 in DNA: TGCGCCAGCAGCCCCGGGACAGGGTTCGGCTACACCTTC. Translating it yields CASSPGTGFGYTF. J is TRBJ1-2 and V is TRBV4-3; the match to TRBD1 covers 9 bases. The CDR3 has 13 amino acids. The germline V gene has CDR1 LGHNA and CDR2 YSLEER. Trimming removed 4 bases from V and 8 bases from J; junction bases left unmatched: 5.

The chain uses TRBV5-1 and TRBJ2-7; maybe TRBD2 (6 bases). V gave up 1 base and J gave up 2 bases, with 10 bases separating them. The CDR3 loop spans 14 amino acids. Germline values: CDR1 SGHRS, CDR2 YFSETQ. CDR3 nucleotide sequence: TGCGCCAGCAGCTTGACGACTAGTGCCTACGAGCAGTACTTC. This codes for CASSLTTSAYEQYF.

The genes are TRBV6-1 and TRBJ1-2, with D unresolved. The CDR3 contains 14 residues. CDR1 is MNHNS and CDR2 is SASEGT in the germline V gene. Trimming removed 6 bases at V and 0 bases at J, with 11 bases between. CDR3 sequence (DNA): TGTGCCAGCAGGCTAGACCCTCCTAACTATGGCTACACCTTC. It is translated as CASRLDPPNYGYTF.

The V and J genes are TRBV28 and TRBJ1-5, with D uncertain. The CDR3 contains 14 residues. The germline V gene encodes CDR1 MDHEN and CDR2 SYDVKM. Trimming took off 5 bases at V and 5 bases at J, with 13 bases between the two ends. The CDR3 loop reads CASSAPGSHQPQHF. The CDR3 nucleotides are TGTGCCAGCAGTGCCCCGGGATCCCATCAGCCCCAGCATTTT.

V and J are TRBV27 and TRBJ2-7, with 11 bases fitting TRBD1. J gave up 7 bases and V 5 bases, and 7 bases lay outside the gene matches. Germline CDR1 and CDR2: MNHEY and SMNVEV (reference sequence). The CDR3 sequence is 14 residues long. The CDR3 DNA follows: TGTGCCAGCAGTCCCGGACAGGGGGCAAGGGAGCAGTACTTC. Translated: CASSPGQGAREQYF.

The chain carries TRBV18 and TRBJ1-2; 10 positions agree with TRBD1. Germline V gene data show CDR1 as KGHSH and CDR2 as LQKENI. This CDR3 is 16 amino acids long. V shed 6 bases and J 4 bases; nucleotides not matched to a gene: 11. The CDR3 here is CASSPNTGTGVYGYTF. CDR3 nucleotides: TGTGCCAGCTCTCCGAATACCGGGACAGGGGTCTATGGCTACACCTTC.

The V gene is TRBV4-2, the J gene TRBJ2-1, with 11 bases aligning to TRBD2. Trimming removed 4 bases from V and 7 bases from J; junction bases left unmatched: 12. This CDR3 spans 17 amino acids. Germline V gene data show CDR1 as LGHNA and CDR2 as YNFKEQ. The DNA of the CDR3 is TGTGCCAGCAGCCGCTTAGCGGGGGGGCGATTAGAAAATGAGCAGTTCTTC. It is translated as CASSRLAGGRLENEQFF.

Details on this clone: A junction boundary mismatches the germline segment, possibly from a read error. The chain uses TRBV5-1 and TRBJ1-5; the match to TRBD1 covers 10 bases. The germline V gene has CDR1 SGHRS and CDR2 YFSETQ. The CDR3 loop spans 14 amino acids. The CDR3 DNA is TGCGCCAACAGCTCGGGACAGGGGAATCAGCCCCAGCATTTT. This codes for CANSSGQGNQPQHF.

The gene calls are TRBV12-5 and TRBJ2-3; 8 bases match TRBD2. Germline loops: CDR1 LGHNT, CDR2 FRNRAP. The CDR3 has 20 residues. Losses at the gene ends were 2 bases for V and 0 bases for J; bases not matched to a gene: 16. The CDR3 region has the DNA TGTGCTAGTGGTTTGCTAAGGGGGATTAGCGGGACGGCCAGCACAGATACGCAGTATTTT. Its translation: CASGLLRGISGTASTDTQYF.

V and J are TRBV19 and TRBJ2-1, with TRBD1 matching over 7 bases. V trimming: 6 bases; J trimming: 6 bases; junction bases outside the gene matches: 11. This CDR3 region has 15 residues. Germline CDR1 LNHDA, CDR2 SQIVND (reference sequence). The CDR3 nucleotides read TGTGCCAGTAGAACTACAGGGGTTCAAGGCAATGAGCAGTTCTTC. Translated: CASRTTGVQGNEQFF.

Written as DNA, the CDR3 is TGTGCCAGCAGTGAGGCTAGCGGGAGAGGGAATGAGCAGTTCTTC. Amino acid sequence: CASSEASGRGNEQFF. The rearrangement uses TRBV25-1 and TRBJ2-1; 10 bases fit TRBD2. V was pared by 3 bases and J by 7 bases, with 6 bases of the junction left unmatched. In germline, CDR1 is MGHDK, CDR2 SYGVNS. This CDR3 contains 15 residues.

The gene calls are TRBV7-8 and TRBJ1-3; maybe TRBD1 (6 bases). The germline V and J ends were trimmed by 4 bases and 4 bases, with 14 bases remaining between them. The CDR3 loop spans 15 amino acids. Germline-derived CDR1 and CDR2 are SGHVS and FQNEAQ. CDR3 bases: TGTGCCAGCAGCTCACCGACAGGAGTCGGAAACACCATATATTTT. Its protein is CASSSPTGVGNTIYF.

The chain joins TRBV7-2 to TRBJ2-4, with a possible D match to TRBD2 (7 bases). The CDR3 is made up of 13 amino acids. With 5 bases removed from V and 9 bases from J, the gap between germline ends came to 14 bases. Germline assignment: CDR1 SGHTA and CDR2 FQGNSA. The CDR3 DNA follows: TGTGCCAGCAGCGGGGGGGGCTCAGGCATTCAGTACTTC. The encoded protein is CASSGGGSGIQYF.

The chain uses TRBV7-2 and TRBJ1-3, with TRBD1 identical over 10 bases. The germline V gene encodes CDR1 SGHTA and CDR2 FQGNSA. Losses at the gene ends were 3 bases for V and 4 bases for J; bases not matched to a gene: 6. The CDR3 totals 16 residues. CDR3 sequence (DNA): TGTGCCAGCAGCTTGACAGGGGGCGCAACGGGAAACACCATATATTTT. The encoded protein is CASSLTGGATGNTIYF. Full variable domain (remainder filled in from reference TRBV7-2 and TRBJ1-3): GAGVSQSPSNKVTEKGKDVELRCDPISGHTALYWYRQSLGQGLEFLIYFQGNSAPDKSGLPSDRFSAERTGGSVSTLTIQRTQQEDSAVYLCASSLTGGATGNTIYFGEGSWLTVV.

The chain joins TRBV7-6 to TRBJ2-4; 11 nucleotides line up with TRBD2. The V segment lost 1 base and the J segment 0 bases; nucleotides outside the gene matches: 11. The germline V gene has CDR1 SGHVS and CDR2 FNYEAQ. The CDR3 totals 20 residues. The CDR3 loop is CASSLDPGASGGTAKNIQYF. DNA for the CDR3: TGTGCCAGCAGCTTAGACCCTGGAGCTAGCGGGGGGACAGCCAAAAACATTCAGTACTTC.

The chain is built from TRBV19 and TRBJ2-3; 9 bases align to TRBD1. Per germline, CDR1 LNHDA and CDR2 SQIVND (reference sequence). Trimming took 10 bases from V and 5 from J; bases not matched to a gene: 10. CDR3 size: 14 residues. The CDR3 region has the DNA TGTGCCACCCGGAGGACAGGGGATGGAGATACGCAGTATTTT. This sequence encodes CATRRTGDGDTQYF.

V is TRBV11-2 and J is TRBJ1-3; maybe TRBD1 (5 bases). The V gene lost 1 base and the J gene lost 2 bases, with 9 bases spanning the gap. Germline CDR1 SGHAT, CDR2 FQNNGV. The CDR3 contains 15 residues. The CDR3, as DNA: TGTGCCAGCAGCTTAGGTCCAGGGACTGGAAACACCATATATTTT. It yields the protein CASSLGPGTGNTIYF.

CDR3 sequence: CASSLVGAHGYTF. The CDR3 DNA reads as TGTGCCAGCAGCTTAGTGGGGGCCCATGGCTACACCTTC. The genes are TRBV7-9 and TRBJ1-2; maybe TRBD1 (6 bases). The ends were cut back, 1 base at V and 6 bases at J, with 9 bases in the middle. Germline V gene lookup returns CDR1 SEHNR and CDR2 FQNEAQ (reference sequence). CDR3 length equals 13 residues.

This clone was seen a single time. CDR3 sequence reads: CASSLRLEAYEQYF. Here the CDR3 DNA reads TGCGCCAGCAGCCTCCGGTTGGAGGCCTACGAGCAGTACTTC. The chain combines TRBV5-1 with TRBJ2-7, with D perhaps matching TRBD2 (5 bases). V was cut by 4 bases and J by 2 bases, with 13 bases left in between. The CDR3 loop spans 14 amino acids. The V gene's germline CDR1 is SGHRS and CDR2 YFSETQ.

This chain links TRBV5-8 with TRBJ2-3, with 8 bases identical to TRBD2. Germline CDR1 and CDR2: SGHTS and YDEGEE. After removal of 0 bases from V and 0 bases from J, the junction contained 0 bases not matched to a gene. The CDR3 consists of 15 residues. The CDR3 here is CASSLAGGSTDTQYF. The CDR3 DNA reads as TGTGCCAGCAGCTTGGCGGGGGGGAGCACAGATACGCAGTATTTT.

The rearrangement joins TRBV7-9 to TRBJ1-1; D perhaps matches TRBD1 (5 bases). CDR3 length: 14 amino acids. The germline CDR1 and CDR2 sequences are SEHNR and FQNEAQ (reference sequence). V lost 2 bases, J lost 1 base, and 8 bases lay in between. CDR3: CASSLPGQNTEAFF. The CDR3 nucleotides read TGTGCCAGCAGCTTACCCGGACAGAACACTGAAGCTTTCTTT.

This rearrangement joins TRBV6-5 to TRBJ2-4; D might be TRBD1 (6 bases). Trimming took off 4 bases at V and 2 bases at J, with 12 bases between the two ends. This CDR3 spans 15 amino acids. The germline V gene encodes CDR1 MNHEY and CDR2 SVGAGI. The CDR3 protein is CASSFLGGPKNIQYF. DNA of the CDR3: TGTGCCAGCAGTTTCTTAGGGGGACCCAAAAACATTCAGTACTTC.

This chain uses TRBV28 with TRBJ2-7; TRBD2 agrees at 15 bases. Germline assignment: CDR1 MDHEN and CDR2 SYDVKM. This CDR3 has 16 residues. With 5 bases clipped from V and 4 bases from J, the junction kept 6 bases outside the gene matches. This CDR3 is CASSPGTSGRFYEQYF. The CDR3 DNA is TGTGCCAGCAGTCCCGGGACTAGCGGGAGGTTTTACGAGCAGTACTTC. The full variable domain, rest sourced from reference TRBV28 and TRBJ2-7, is DVKVTQSSRYLVKRTGEKVFLECVQDMDHENMFWYRQDPGLGLRLIYFSYDVKMKEKGDIPEGYSVSREKKERFSLILESASTNQTSMYLCASSPGTSGRFYEQYFGPGTRLTVT.

The chain couples TRBV9 to TRBJ2-6; the D gene is possibly TRBD1 (6 bases). Trimming stripped 0 bases from V and 2 bases from J, with 9 bases between. The CDR3 has 16 residues. CDR1 and CDR2 from the germline V gene are SGDLS and YYNGEE. The CDR3 nucleotides are TGTGCCAGCAGCGTAGCTGAGGGGGCTGGGGCCAACGTCCTGACTTTC. Translating gives CASSVAEGAGANVLTF.

CDR3 protein: CASTKTSGSYNEQFF. DNA for the CDR3: TGTGCCAGTACTAAGACTAGCGGTTCCTACAATGAGCAGTTCTTC. The chain joins TRBV6-6 to TRBJ2-1; 9 bases match TRBD2. The germline V gene encodes CDR1 MNHNY and CDR2 SVGAGI (reference sequence). Trimming at V came to 9 bases and at J to 1 base, leaving 7 bases not matched to a gene. CDR3 size: 15 residues.

V usage is TRBV28 and J usage is TRBJ2-5, with a tentative D call TRBD1 (5 bases). CDR3 size: 13 residues. Deletions cut 8 bases from V and 0 bases from J, with 10 bases between. The germline gives CDR1 MDHEN, CDR2 SYDVKM. The CDR3 DNA sequence: TGTGCCAGCGGGGCCAGCAACCAAGAGACCCAGTACTTC. This codes for CASGASNQETQYF.

The CDR3 DNA sequence: TGTGCCAGCAGCGCCAGGACTAGCGGGGCAAAAGATACGCAGTATTTT. Residues: CASSARTSGAKDTQYF. V is TRBV7-8 and J is TRBJ2-3; 12 bases fit TRBD2. Germline trimming cut 5 bases from V and 5 bases from J; bases unmatched to any gene: 8. Germline CDR1 is SGHVS and CDR2 is FQNEAQ. The CDR3 has 16 amino acids. The variable domain in full, with the rest retrieved from reference TRBV7-8 and TRBJ2-3, is GAGVSQSPRYKVAKRGQDVALRCDPISGHVSLFWYQQALGQGPEFLTYFQNEAQLDKSGLPSDRFFAERPEGSVSTLKIQRTQQEDSAVYLCASSARTSGAKDTQYFGPGTRLTVL.